This T cell receptor beta chain comes out of a study of cytomegalovirus exposure and HLA in healthy donors. As for this clone: Its specificity is not known.

Study-wide results and caveats: Certain sequence variants were highly shared and formed a cluster, and this cluster was likely a sequencing artifact. Later analysis suggested links between common viral pathogens and several top significant clusters.

The germline V gene has CDR1 SGHVS and CDR2 FQNEAQ. This CDR3 has 13 residues. V gave up 4 bases and J gave up 8 bases, with 14 bases separating them. The PCR had 60 Vbeta and 13 Jbeta primers. The assay was immunoSEQ multiplex PCR, and TCRdb's table has in-frame clones only and misses some. The table lists some 180,000 clones, around 80% of them singletons. This TCR was sampled from a woman aged 25-40 years in good health and CMV-seropositive. The specimen sequenced was PBMCs. V usage is TRBV7-8 and J usage is TRBJ1-2; a possible D gene is TRBD1 (5 bases). The CDR3 DNA reads as TGTGCCAGCAGCTACGACGCAGGGTGGGGCTACACCTTC. Its translation: CASSYDAGWGYTF.